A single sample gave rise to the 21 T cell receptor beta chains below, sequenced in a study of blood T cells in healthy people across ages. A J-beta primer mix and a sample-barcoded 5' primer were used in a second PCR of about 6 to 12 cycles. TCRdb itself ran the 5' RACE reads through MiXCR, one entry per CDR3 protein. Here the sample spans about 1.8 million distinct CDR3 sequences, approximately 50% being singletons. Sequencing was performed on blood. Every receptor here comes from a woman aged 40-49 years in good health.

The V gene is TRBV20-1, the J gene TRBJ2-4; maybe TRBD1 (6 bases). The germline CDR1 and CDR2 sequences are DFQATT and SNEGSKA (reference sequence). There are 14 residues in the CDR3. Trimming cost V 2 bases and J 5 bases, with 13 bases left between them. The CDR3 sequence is CSARLGTYQNIQYF. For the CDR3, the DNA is TGCAGTGCTAGATTAGGGACATATCAAAACATTCAGTACTTC.

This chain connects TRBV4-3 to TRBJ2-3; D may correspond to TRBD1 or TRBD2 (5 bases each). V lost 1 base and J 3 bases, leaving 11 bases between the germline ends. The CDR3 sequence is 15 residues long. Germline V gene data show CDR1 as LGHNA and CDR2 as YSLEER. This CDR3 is CASSQVGTKTDTQYF. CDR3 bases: TGCGCCAGCAGCCAAGTCGGGACGAAGACAGATACGCAGTATTTT.

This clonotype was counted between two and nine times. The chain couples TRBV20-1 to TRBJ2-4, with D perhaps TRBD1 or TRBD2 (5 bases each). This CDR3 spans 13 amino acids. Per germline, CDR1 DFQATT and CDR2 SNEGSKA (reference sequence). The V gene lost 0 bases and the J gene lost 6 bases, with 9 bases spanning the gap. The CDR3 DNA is TGCAGTGCTAGAGATGAGAGGGGAAACATTCAGTACTTC. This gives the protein CSARDERGNIQYF.

CDR3 DNA sequence: TGTGCCACCAGCAGAGATTTTAGCGGGGGGGCGAACACAGATACGCAGTATTTT. This gives the protein CATSRDFSGGANTDTQYF. This chain links TRBV15 with TRBJ2-3, with 11 bases lining up with TRBD2. Germline V gives CDR1 LNHNV, CDR2 YYDKDF (reference sequence). This CDR3 region has 18 residues. V was clipped by 0 bases and J by 2 bases; unmatched bases: 7.

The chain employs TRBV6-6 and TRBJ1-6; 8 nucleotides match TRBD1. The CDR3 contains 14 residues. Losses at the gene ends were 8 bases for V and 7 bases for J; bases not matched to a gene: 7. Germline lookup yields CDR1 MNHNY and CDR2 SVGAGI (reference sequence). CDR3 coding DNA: TGTGCCAGCGAATGGGACAGGTTAAATTCACCCCTCCACTTT. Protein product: CASEWDRLNSPLHF.

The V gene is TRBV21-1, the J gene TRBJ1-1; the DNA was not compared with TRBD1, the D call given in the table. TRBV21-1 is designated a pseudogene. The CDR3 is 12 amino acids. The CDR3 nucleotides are TGTGCCAGCAGAGAGGGGGACACTGAAGCTTTCTTT. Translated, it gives CASREGDTEAFF.

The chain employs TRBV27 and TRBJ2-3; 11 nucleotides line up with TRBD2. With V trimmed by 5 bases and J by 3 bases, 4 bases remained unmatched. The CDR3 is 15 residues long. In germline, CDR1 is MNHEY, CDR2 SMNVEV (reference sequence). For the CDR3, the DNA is TGTGCCAGCAGTAGGGCTAGCGGGGGGACAGATACGCAGTATTTT. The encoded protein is CASSRASGGTDTQYF.

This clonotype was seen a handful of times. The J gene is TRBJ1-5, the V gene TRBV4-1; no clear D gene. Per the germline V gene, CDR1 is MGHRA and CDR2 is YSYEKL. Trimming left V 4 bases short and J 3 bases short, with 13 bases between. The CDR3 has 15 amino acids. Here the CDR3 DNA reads TGCGCCAGCAGCCCAACGACGGGTTCCAATCAGCCCCAGCATTTT. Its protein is CASSPTTGSNQPQHF.

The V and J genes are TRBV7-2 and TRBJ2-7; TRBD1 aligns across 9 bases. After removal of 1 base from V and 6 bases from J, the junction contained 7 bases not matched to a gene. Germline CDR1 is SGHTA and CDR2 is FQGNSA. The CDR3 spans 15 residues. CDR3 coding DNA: TGTGCCAGCAGCTTAGGGGGGACAGGGAACAGCGAGCAGTACTTC. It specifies CASSLGGTGNSEQYF. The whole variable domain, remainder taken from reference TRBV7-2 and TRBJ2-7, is GAGVSQSPSNKVTEKGKDVELRCDPISGHTALYWYRQSLGQGLEFLIYFQGNSAPDKSGLPSDRFSAERTGGSVSTLTIQRTQQEDSAVYLCASSLGGTGNSEQYFGPGTRLTVT.

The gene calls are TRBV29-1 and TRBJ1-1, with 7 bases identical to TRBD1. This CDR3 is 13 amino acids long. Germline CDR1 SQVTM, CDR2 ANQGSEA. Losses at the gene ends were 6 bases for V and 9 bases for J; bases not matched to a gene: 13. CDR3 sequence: CSVDNRGENQAFF. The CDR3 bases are TGCAGCGTAGATAACAGGGGTGAAAACCAAGCTTTCTTT.

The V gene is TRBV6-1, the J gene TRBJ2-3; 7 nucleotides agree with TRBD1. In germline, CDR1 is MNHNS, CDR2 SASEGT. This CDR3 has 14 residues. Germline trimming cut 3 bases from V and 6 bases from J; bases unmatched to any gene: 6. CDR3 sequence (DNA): TGTGCCAGCAGTGACCCGACAGGGCCGGATACGCAGTATTTT. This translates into CASSDPTGPDTQYF.

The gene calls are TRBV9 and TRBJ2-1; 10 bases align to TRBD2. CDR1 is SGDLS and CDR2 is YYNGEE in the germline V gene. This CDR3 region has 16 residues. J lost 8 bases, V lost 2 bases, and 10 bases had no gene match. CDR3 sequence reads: CASSVSGGVLWDEQFF. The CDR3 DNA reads TGTGCCAGCAGCGTCAGCGGGGGGGTCCTTTGGGATGAGCAGTTCTTC.

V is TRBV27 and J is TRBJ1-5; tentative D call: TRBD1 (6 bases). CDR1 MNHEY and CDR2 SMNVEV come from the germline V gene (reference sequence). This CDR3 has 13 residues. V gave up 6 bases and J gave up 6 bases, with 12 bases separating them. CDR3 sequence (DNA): TGTGCCAGCAGCTCATCGGGGGCTCAGCCCCAGCATTTT. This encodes CASSSSGAQPQHF.

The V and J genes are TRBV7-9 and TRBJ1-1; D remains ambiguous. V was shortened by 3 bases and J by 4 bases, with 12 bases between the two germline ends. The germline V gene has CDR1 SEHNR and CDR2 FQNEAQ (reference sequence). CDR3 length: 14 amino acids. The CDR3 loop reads CASSLWGIGTEAFF. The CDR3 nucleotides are TGTGCCAGCAGCTTGTGGGGAATTGGCACTGAAGCTTTCTTT.

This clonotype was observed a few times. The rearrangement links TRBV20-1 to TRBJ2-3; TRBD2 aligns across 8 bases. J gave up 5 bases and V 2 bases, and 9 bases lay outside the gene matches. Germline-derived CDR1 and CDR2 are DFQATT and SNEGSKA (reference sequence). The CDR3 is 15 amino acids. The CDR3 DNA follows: TGCAGTGCTAGATGGGGTAGCGGGAACAGAGATACGCAGTATTTT. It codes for CSARWGSGNRDTQYF.

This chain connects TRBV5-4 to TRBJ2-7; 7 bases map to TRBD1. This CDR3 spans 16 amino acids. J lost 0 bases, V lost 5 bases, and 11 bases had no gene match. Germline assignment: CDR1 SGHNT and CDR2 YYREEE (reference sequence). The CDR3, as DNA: TGTGCCAGCAGGGCCCGGACCGGGACAGTCTCCTACGAGCAGTACTTC. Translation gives CASRARTGTVSYEQYF.

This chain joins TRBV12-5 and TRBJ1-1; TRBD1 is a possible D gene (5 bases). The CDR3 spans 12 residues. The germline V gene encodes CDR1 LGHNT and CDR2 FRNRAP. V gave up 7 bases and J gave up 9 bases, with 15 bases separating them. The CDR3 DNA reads TGTGCTAGTGCGGACCCCGACAGAAAAGCTTTCTTT. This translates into CASADPDRKAFF.

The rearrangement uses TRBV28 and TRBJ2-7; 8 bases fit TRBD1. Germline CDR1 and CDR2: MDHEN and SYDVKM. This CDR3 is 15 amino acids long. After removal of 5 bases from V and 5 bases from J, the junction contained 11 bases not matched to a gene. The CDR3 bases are TGTGCCAGCAGTCGACCCGCCCAGGGGGCTCACGAGCAGTACTTC. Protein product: CASSRPAQGAHEQYF.

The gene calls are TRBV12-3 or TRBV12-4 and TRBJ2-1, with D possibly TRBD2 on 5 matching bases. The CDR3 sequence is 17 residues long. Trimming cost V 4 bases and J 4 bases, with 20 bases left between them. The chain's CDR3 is CASSSTALAALYNEQFF. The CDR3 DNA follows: TGTGCCAGCAGTTCCACCGCTCTAGCTGCACTTTACAATGAGCAGTTCTTC.

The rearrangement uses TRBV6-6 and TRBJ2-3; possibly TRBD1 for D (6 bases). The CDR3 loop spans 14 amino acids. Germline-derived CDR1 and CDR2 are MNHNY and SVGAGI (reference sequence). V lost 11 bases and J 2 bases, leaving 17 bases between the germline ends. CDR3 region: CACKPDSYTDTQYF. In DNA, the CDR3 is TGTGCCTGCAAACCGGACAGCTACACAGATACGCAGTATTTT.

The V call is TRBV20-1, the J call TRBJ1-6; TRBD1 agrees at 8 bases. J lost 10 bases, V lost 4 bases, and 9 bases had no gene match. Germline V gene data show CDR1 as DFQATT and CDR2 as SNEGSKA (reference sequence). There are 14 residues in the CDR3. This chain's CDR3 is CSANGQGKESPLHF. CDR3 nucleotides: TGCAGTGCTAACGGACAGGGAAAGGAGTCACCCCTCCACTTT.